This entry is about one T cell receptor beta chain. This clonotype has at least ten counts. What antigen it recognizes has not been identified. No base qualities exist here, and no much larger clone lies one base off it. Hyperthyroidism patients were aged 18 to 65 years and newly diagnosed, with disease duration of less than 2 months. Any patient with an uncontrolled infection, another autoimmune disease, pregnancy or lactation was excluded. Diagnoses relied on clinical symptoms, serum thyroxine and TRAb, thyroid ultrasound and orbital computed tomography. Blood from progressor patients was collected at the time of first diagnosis with hyperthyroidism, before any ophthalmopathy symptoms had appeared. Ficoll-Paque density gradient centrifugation was used to isolate PBMCs from 8.5 to 10 ml of fresh peripheral blood. Progressor patients were initially diagnosed with Graves' hyperthyroidism and developed ophthalmopathy during follow-up. Trizol reagent was used to extract total RNA, and RNA quality was then checked on an Agilent 2100 Bioanalyzer.

The data are from a study of T cells in Graves' hyperthyroidism and ophthalmopathy (dated by TCRdb to the late 2010s). In terms of the full investigation: Peripheral blood samples were taken at initial diagnosis, before any treatment was given. TCR V-J signatures able to tell the groups apart were searched for in a discovery cohort of 100 patients, of whom over 40 had Graves' ophthalmopathy and roughly 57 had stable Graves' hyperthyroidism. Whether ophthalmopathy could be predicted prospectively was tested in an independent validation cohort made up of under 20 hyperthyroidism patients plus 17 patients who later progressed to ophthalmopathy. The 100 or so discovery patients were randomly divided into training and test sets at a 7:3 ratio. Thyroid tissue and blood T-cell repertoires from six Graves' hyperthyroidism patients were also compared in the study. After sampling, hyperthyroidism patients received methimazole starting at 30 mg daily, and ophthalmopathy patients received high-dose intravenous methylprednisolone. The paper describes TCR Vbeta CDR3 sequencing of around 130 peripheral blood samples, made up of 43 ophthalmopathy patients, over 70 hyperthyroidism patients and around 17 progressor patients.

Overall results and qualifications from the work: Most expanded thyroid clonotypes (frequency above 0.001) were also detected in blood, a finding suggesting that blood repertoires may reflect thyroid immune responses. In validation, the model predicted progression to ophthalmopathy with approximately 71% sensitivity and around 72% specificity, a median of around 6.6 months before onset. Ophthalmopathy was separated from stable hyperthyroidism by a 13 V-J signature model, with about 86% sensitivity and about 81% specificity obtained in cross-validation and 80%/75% obtained in testing. Sample size was not statistically predetermined, and blinding of investigators to group allocation was not performed.

Amplification of TCR beta CDR3 regions was carried out from RNA transcripts. The TCR CDR3 was subjected to a first round of RT-PCR using the HTBI primer set and the Qiagen OneStep RT-PCR kit. Libraries were constructed in a second round of multiplex PCR, after which size selection and purification were performed. Sequencing of the libraries was done on an Illumina HiSeq2000 using paired-end 100 bp reads. Per the original workflow: SOAPnuke was used to process the raw data, throwing out any read that contained adapters or uncalled bases, had a mean Phred below 15, or lacked an exact constant-primer or identifier match. COPE v1.2.5 was used to merge the high-quality paired reads, and each unique nucleotide sequence was defined as a clonotype. MiTCR v1.1 was used to align clonotypes to the IMGT TRBV, TRBD and TRBJ reference segments. The analysis was restricted to V-J combinations with a frequency above 0.0001, which together covered just over 99% of the repertoires. The TCS score was defined as F50 (clonal expansion) divided by E x V (chaos), with BLOSUM62-based TCRdist calculated between CDR3 peptides within each V-J. Welch's t-statistics and random forest reduced around 510 V-J features to 10 to 15, which were used in a naive Bayes classifier (R e1071). Using fastp at Q25 and MiXCR, TCRdb reprocessed the public reads and kept productive beta chains. Duplicate CDR3 protein sequences are folded into a single record with the most common DNA and genes. None of the V and J calls come from the authors' own analysis; TCRdb made them. The sample table contains 250,000 or so distinct CDR3 sequences; only one count was recorded for around 15% of them. Clones ranked in the top ten supply over 30% of the sample.

The CDR3 spans 18 residues, from the cysteine through the phenylalanine. The DNA shown is the 54-base CDR3, in frame from base 1. The germline V gene provides CDR1 SGHAT and CDR2 FQNNGV. The trim is 4 bases for V and 2 bases for J, with a gap of 24 bases between the germline ends. Recombination linked TRBV11-2 to TRBJ2-7, with a tentative D gene TRBD1 over 6 matching bases. This sequence was found in a woman aged 45-60 years with Graves' hyperthyroidism that later progressed to Graves' ophthalmopathy. Sequencing was done on a sample of blood. The DNA sequence is TGTGCCAGCAGCTCGGCCGGGACACCGCACCGGGAAGCCTACGAGCAGTACTTC. This encodes CASSSAGTPHREAYEQYF.